The 5 T cell receptor beta chains in this list originate from one sample, sequenced in a study of response to subunit inactivated influenza vaccine. TCRdb redid the calling of the RT-PCR reads with MiXCR, one entry per CDR3 protein. The sample lists about 800,000 distinct CDR3 sequences; around 20% were seen once. The sample here was PBMCs from blood, taken about 5 days after vaccination. These receptors all stem from a man aged 50 or older who received an inactivated influenza vaccine.

V and J are TRBV9 and TRBJ2-1, with 11 bases lining up with TRBD2. The CDR3 consists of 17 residues. Germline CDR1 and CDR2: SGDLS and YYNGEE. V trimming: 0 bases; J trimming: 5 bases; junction bases outside the gene matches: 7. Here the CDR3 DNA reads TGTGCCAGCAGCGTAGGGGGTACTAGCGGGAGAAACAATGAGCAGTTCTTC. Its translation: CASSVGGTSGRNNEQFF.

The J gene is TRBJ1-5, the V gene TRBV29-1; TRBD1 agrees at 7 bases. CDR1 is SQVTM and CDR2 is ANQGSEA in the germline V gene. The CDR3 is 15 residues long. Losses at the gene ends were 6 bases for V and 5 bases for J; bases not matched to a gene: 13. CDR3 sequence reads: CSVAYSTGIDQPQHF. CDR3 coding DNA: TGCAGCGTCGCCTATTCGACAGGGATAGATCAGCCCCAGCATTTT.

V gene TRBV6-6 combines with J gene TRBJ1-2; 7 positions agree with TRBD1. The V and J ends lost 4 bases and 5 bases, in that order; junction bases with no gene match: 4. The germline V gene has CDR1 MNHNY and CDR2 SVGAGI (reference sequence). The CDR3 is made up of 13 amino acids. The CDR3 DNA reads TGTGCCAGCAGTTTGGACAGGACTTATGGCTACACCTTC. Encoded protein: CASSLDRTYGYTF.

The chain carries TRBV6-5 and TRBJ2-5; possible D gene TRBD1, 6 bases. Looked up from germline, CDR1 is MNHEY and CDR2 is SVGAGI. The V gene lost 2 bases and the J gene lost 1 base, with 20 bases spanning the gap. CDR3 length: 18 amino acids. CDR3 amino acids: CASSYRRGQPSFQETQYF. CDR3 bases: TGTGCCAGCAGTTACAGGCGAGGACAGCCAAGCTTCCAAGAGACCCAGTACTTC.

V usage is TRBV6-5 and J usage is TRBJ2-7, with D tentatively TRBD2 (6 bases). The CDR3 is made up of 14 amino acids. The V end lost 10 bases, the J end lost 8 bases, and 24 bases lay between the germline ends. Per germline, CDR1 MNHEY and CDR2 SVGAGI. DNA for the CDR3: TGTGCCACCAATAGTTACGGGGACTCCCCCCAGCAGTACTTC. Its translation: CATNSYGDSPQQYF.